The subject of this entry is one T cell receptor (beta chain). Its antigen is not known. This sample was taken from a study of shared clonotypes between healthy human individuals. Study outcomes and limitations: About 4.5% of naive CD4 clonotypes were common to a handful of donors. The study found lower generation probabilities in non-shared clonotypes than in those shared by all four donors.

Naive CD8 cells lacked CD45RO, underwent positive selection for CCR7 and left out terminally differentiated effector memory CD45RA+ cells. The table came from immunoSEQ multiplex PCR; TCRdb's copy has only in-frame clones and leaves some out. The sample has some 2,000,000 clones, about 95% seen once. Trimming left V 0 bases short and J 0 bases short, with 5 bases between. Germline loops: CDR1 SGHAT, CDR2 FQNNGV. The CDR3 has 14 amino acids. J is TRBJ1-1 and V is TRBV11-2; D remains unclear. The source is a man younger than 35 in good health. Source material: naive CD8+ T cells sorted from blood. The CDR3 sequence: CASSLELMNTEAFF. Written as DNA, the CDR3 is TGTGCCAGCAGCTTAGAGCTCATGAACACTGAAGCTTTCTTT.